Sequencing of this T cell receptor (beta chain) was carried out in a study of blood T cell repertoires in COVID-19. Using immunoSEQ multiplex PCR, the repertoire was profiled, and TCRdb retains in-frame clones only, with some absent. The sample carries about 210,000 clones, about 91% recorded once. Participant-given clinical history determined each cohort assignment. CDR3 size: 15 residues. The J segment lost 7 bases and the V segment lost 6 bases, leaving 12 bases of the junction unmatched. CDR1 and CDR2 (germline): SNHLY, FYNNEI. The chain employs TRBV2 and TRBJ1-5; 7 nucleotides agree with TRBD1. This receptor was obtained from a man younger than 35 with acute COVID-19. The sample comprised PBMCs or T cells enriched from blood (not recorded which). Here the CDR3 DNA reads TGTGCCAGCAGACGACAGGGTGGAGGGGAACAGCCCCAGCATTTT. Translating gives CASRRQGGGEQPQHF.